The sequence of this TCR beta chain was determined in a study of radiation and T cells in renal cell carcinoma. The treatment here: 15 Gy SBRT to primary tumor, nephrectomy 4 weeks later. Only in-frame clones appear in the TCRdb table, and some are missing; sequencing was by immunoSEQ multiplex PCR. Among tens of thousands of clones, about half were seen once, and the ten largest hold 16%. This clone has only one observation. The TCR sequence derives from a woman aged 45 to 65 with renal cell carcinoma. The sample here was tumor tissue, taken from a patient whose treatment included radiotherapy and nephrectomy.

The CDR3 here is CASSPDRANTEAFF. In nucleotides, the CDR3 is TGCGCCAGCAGTCCTGACAGGGCGAACACTGAAGCTTTCTTT. The gene calls are TRBV10-2 and TRBJ1-1; TRBD1 agrees at 7 bases. This CDR3 region has 14 residues. Germline lookup yields CDR1 WSHSY and CDR2 SAAADI. After removal of 5 bases from V and 1 base from J, the junction contained 4 bases not matched to a gene.